This T cell receptor beta chain is drawn from a study of a mutant IDH1 vaccine in newly diagnosed glioma. Findings and limits, study-wide: Among top peripheral T cell clonotypes, changes seemed unrelated to pseudoprogression.

CDR3 length: 14 residues. Trimming pared 8 bases from V and 0 bases from J, leaving 11 bases between. CDR1 and CDR2 (germline): SGHVS, FQNEAQ. The repertoire was sequenced with immunoSEQ multiplex PCR; TCRdb's copy has only in-frame clones and lacks some. This sample has some 33,000 clones, with more than 75% found just once. Noted time point: week 35, safety follow-up. One vaccine dose held 300 ug of mutant IDH1 20-mer peptide and came with topical imiquimod. Note on this clone: Its antigen is unidentified.

The chain combines TRBV7-8 with TRBJ1-3; no reliable D call. The source of this sequence is a woman aged 40-49 years with glioma. The source material was PBMCs, sampled from a glioma patient whose treatment included an IDH1 peptide vaccine. The CDR3: CASLPGYSGNTIYF. Here the CDR3 DNA reads TGTGCCAGCTTACCGGGGTACTCTGGAAACACCATATATTTT.